These 25 T cell receptor beta chains came from one sample sequenced in a study of cytomegalovirus exposure and HLA in healthy donors. The PCR made use of 60 Vbeta and 13 Jbeta primers. Repertoires were generated with immunoSEQ multiplex PCR, while TCRdb's copy carries only in-frame clones and drops some. The sample consists of about 130,000 clones, around 80% of them appearing once. The specimen sequenced was PBMCs. These receptors came from a man in his thirties or forties in good health.

The chain combines TRBV7-9 with TRBJ1-2; D not resolved. Trimming removed 7 bases from V and 8 bases from J, with 11 bases in between. Germline V gives CDR1 SEHNR, CDR2 FQNEAQ (reference sequence). The CDR3 length is 11 residues. CDR3 DNA: TGTGCCAGCACCTCCGAGGAAGGCTACACCTTC. Amino acids: CASTSEEGYTF. Looking up the rest from reference TRBV7-9 and TRBJ1-2 gives the full variable domain: DTGVSQNPRHKITKRGQNVTFRCDPISEHNRLYWYRQTLGQGPEFLTYFQNEAQLEKSRLLSDRFSAERPKGSFSTLEIQRTEQGDSAMYLCASTSEEGYTFGSGTRLTVV.

This clone was seen once. V usage is TRBV7-8 and J usage is TRBJ1-3; tentative D call: TRBD1 (5 bases). CDR1 SGHVS and CDR2 FQNEAQ come from the germline V gene. Trimming took off 2 bases at V and 0 bases at J, with 8 bases between the two ends. CDR3 length: 15 residues. CDR3 nucleotides: TGTGCCAGCAGCTTATACAGGAGCTCTGGAAACACCATATATTTT. Translated, it gives CASSLYRSSGNTIYF. Full variable domain (outside the CDR3, taken from reference TRBV7-8 and TRBJ1-3): GAGVSQSPRYKVAKRGQDVALRCDPISGHVSLFWYQQALGQGPEFLTYFQNEAQLDKSGLPSDRFFAERPEGSVSTLKIQRTQQEDSAVYLCASSLYRSSGNTIYFGEGSWLTVV.

A word on this clone: A junction boundary mismatches the germline segment, possibly from a read error. This specimen includes other DNA sequences encoding the same CDR3. The chain is built from TRBV27 and TRBJ1-5, with D possibly matching TRBD1 (5 bases). From germline, CDR1 is MNHEY and CDR2 SMNVEV (reference sequence). The CDR3 length is 13 residues. CDR3 DNA: TGCGCCAGCAGTTTAAGGGGAAGTCAGCCCCAGCATTTT. Translation: CASSLRGSQPQHF.

V gene TRBV27 combines with J gene TRBJ2-3; 13 nucleotides align to TRBD2. Germline loops: CDR1 MNHEY, CDR2 SMNVEV (reference sequence). J gave up 1 base and V 5 bases, and 6 bases lay outside the gene matches. The CDR3 runs 17 residues. The CDR3 loop reads CASSQSGTSGGTDTQYF. In DNA, the CDR3 is TGTGCCAGCAGTCAGTCCGGGACTAGCGGGGGCACAGATACGCAGTATTTT.

V usage is TRBV25-1 and J usage is TRBJ1-1; D remains unclear. The CDR3 length is 14 residues. From germline, CDR1 is MGHDK and CDR2 SYGVNS. Trimming stripped 3 bases from V and 3 bases from J, with 11 bases between. CDR3 region: CASSDYRDHTEAFF. DNA of the CDR3: TGTGCCAGCAGTGATTACCGAGATCACACTGAAGCTTTCTTT.

The rearrangement joins TRBV10-3 to TRBJ2-7; unclear D gene. V dropped 4 bases and J dropped 7 bases, with 11 bases sitting between them. Germline CDR1 is ENHRY and CDR2 is SYGVKD. The CDR3 runs to 12 residues. The DNA for the CDR3 is TGTGCCATCAGTGCATCCGCGTGGGAGCAGTACTTC. It yields the protein CAISASAWEQYF.

The genes are TRBV5-1 and TRBJ1-2; D gene uncertain. Trimming removed 4 bases at V and 8 bases at J, with 21 bases between. The CDR3 is 15 amino acids. The germline V gene encodes CDR1 SGHRS and CDR2 YFSETQ. This CDR3 is CASSKAQARPGGYTF. As DNA, the CDR3 is TGCGCCAGCAGCAAGGCTCAGGCCCGACCGGGGGGCTACACCTTC. The whole variable domain, remainder taken from reference TRBV5-1 and TRBJ1-2, is KAGVTQTPRYLIKTRGQQVTLSCSPISGHRSVSWYQQTPGQGLQFLFEYFSETQRNKGNFPGRFSGRQFSNSRSEMNVSTLELGDSALYLCASSKAQARPGGYTFGSGTRLTVV.

The chain recombines TRBV21-1 with TRBJ2-2; whether TRBD2, the table's D call, matches the DNA was not checked. TRBV21-1 constitutes a pseudogene. The CDR3 is made up of 14 amino acids. The CDR3 DNA reads as TGTGCCAGCAGCACTAGCGGGAGGGCCGGGGAGCTGTTTTTT. Encoded protein: CASSTSGRAGELFF.

The rearrangement uses TRBV4-3 and TRBJ2-7, with a possible D match to TRBD2 (5 bases). The CDR3 is 13 residues long. CDR1 is LGHNA and CDR2 is YSLEER in the germline V gene. V was trimmed by 1 base and J by 1 base, leaving 5 bases between them. The CDR3 DNA reads as TGCGCCAGCAGCCAAGCGGGGTCCTACGAGCAGTACTTC. Protein product: CASSQAGSYEQYF.

A single count supports this clone. This sequence joins TRBV10-1 and TRBJ2-5; 8 nucleotides match TRBD1. Per the germline V gene, CDR1 is WNHNN and CDR2 is SYGVQD (reference sequence). Unmatched junction bases numbered 21, after V lost 4 bases and J lost 5 bases. This CDR3 has 19 residues. The CDR3 DNA follows: TGCGCCAGCAGTGCGGGCCCAGGGGGCAGGGTAATTCGGGGGGAGACCCAGTACTTC. Protein: CASSAGPGGRVIRGETQYF.

The J gene is TRBJ1-1, the V gene TRBV18; 10 nucleotides align to TRBD1. The junction had 5 bases not matched to a gene; V was cut back by 8 bases and J by 5 bases. The CDR3 has 13 amino acids. The V gene's germline CDR1 is KGHSH and CDR2 LQKENI. CDR3 sequence: CASLGQGRTEAFF. DNA of the CDR3: TGTGCCAGCCTGGGACAGGGGAGAACTGAAGCTTTCTTT.

In this sample, this clone turned up a few times. This chain links TRBV4-1 with TRBJ2-3; 12 bases are shared with TRBD1. The V segment lost 4 bases and the J segment 5 bases; nucleotides outside the gene matches: 10. The CDR3 runs to 17 residues. Germline CDR1 and CDR2: MGHRA and YSYEKL. CDR3 protein: CASSPQRGQGAGDTQYF. In DNA, the CDR3 is TGCGCCAGCAGCCCTCAGCGGGGACAGGGGGCAGGAGATACGCAGTATTTT.

This chain joins TRBV2 and TRBJ1-1; D might be TRBD1 (5 bases). Trimming took off 2 bases at V and 7 bases at J, with 8 bases between the two ends. The germline gives CDR1 SNHLY, CDR2 FYNNEI. The CDR3 length is 12 residues. The CDR3 region is CASSERGVEAFF. The CDR3 bases are TGTGCCAGCAGTGAAAGGGGTGTTGAAGCTTTCTTT.

The CDR3 sequence is CASSEPGRPGNQPQHF. The CDR3 DNA reads TGTGCCAGCAGCGAACCGGGTCGCCCGGGAAATCAGCCCCAGCATTTT. The chain has TRBV7-8 and TRBJ1-5, with D unresolved. This CDR3 comprises 16 residues. Trimming removed 5 bases at V and 4 bases at J, with 18 bases between. In germline, CDR1 is SGHVS, CDR2 FQNEAQ.

The chain is built from TRBV29-1 and TRBJ2-6; D is ambiguous. V was trimmed by 3 bases and J by 4 bases, leaving 7 bases between them. CDR3 length: 13 amino acids. Per germline, CDR1 SQVTM and CDR2 ANQGSEA. The chain's CDR3 is CSVEALGANVLTF. In DNA form, the CDR3 reads TGCAGCGTTGAGGCCCTCGGGGCCAACGTCCTGACTTTC.

A few counts support this clone. The gene calls are TRBV7-5 and TRBJ2-1; the table's D call, TRBD2, was not checked against the DNA. TRBV7-5 is described as a pseudogene. This CDR3 has 16 residues. CDR3 in amino acids: CVRRSAGLAGNNEQFF. CDR3 nucleotide sequence: TGTGTCAGAAGGTCCGCCGGACTAGCGGGGAACAATGAGCAGTTCTTC.

The CDR3 reads CASSYSRANYGYTF. Here the CDR3 DNA reads TGTGCCAGCAGTTACTCGAGAGCGAACTATGGCTACACCTTC. J is TRBJ1-2 and V is TRBV6-5; D not resolved. V was clipped by 0 bases and J by 2 bases, with 7 bases between them. The CDR3 covers 14 residues. CDR1 MNHEY and CDR2 SVGAGI come from the germline V gene.

The chain couples TRBV7-2 to TRBJ2-5; the match to TRBD2 covers 10 bases. CDR3 size: 17 residues. Per the germline V gene, CDR1 is SGHTA and CDR2 is FQGNSA. After removal of 0 bases from V and 5 bases from J, the junction contained 9 bases not matched to a gene. CDR3 DNA sequence: TGTGCCAGCAGCTTAGCAACCTTAGCGGGAGGAGGGGAGACCCAGTACTTC. This codes for CASSLATLAGGGETQYF.

This clone was seen once. The chain has TRBV9 and TRBJ2-2; 11 bases align to TRBD1. Unmatched junction bases numbered 5, after V lost 3 bases and J lost 4 bases. CDR1 SGDLS and CDR2 YYNGEE come from the germline V gene. This CDR3 spans 16 amino acids. The CDR3 DNA reads as TGTGCCAGCAGCGAAGGACAGGGGGCCAGCACCGGGGAGCTGTTTTTT. Translated: CASSEGQGASTGELFF.

The chain employs TRBV5-1 and TRBJ1-1; D call uncertain. The CDR3 is 15 amino acids. The germline V gene has CDR1 SGHRS and CDR2 YFSETQ. V dropped 0 bases and J dropped 5 bases, with 14 bases sitting between them. The CDR3 nucleotides are TGCGCCAGCAGCTTGGAGGCGCGGGGAGTGACTGAAGCTTTCTTT. Protein sequence: CASSLEARGVTEAFF.

The chain is built from TRBV29-1 and TRBJ1-3, with TRBD1 identical over 9 bases. The ends lost 2 bases at V and 8 bases at J; junction bases unmatched: 16. The CDR3 has 17 amino acids. CDR1 SQVTM and CDR2 ANQGSEA come from the germline V gene. The CDR3 bases are TGCAGCGTTGAATTACCTTTAGGGACAGGGTCCCGATACACCATATATTTT. Translating gives CSVELPLGTGSRYTIYF.

Here the CDR3 reads CASSVGGTNEKLFF. The CDR3 DNA is TGTGCCAGCAGCGTTGGGGGCACTAATGAAAAACTGTTTTTT. The genes are TRBV9 and TRBJ1-4; D might be TRBD1 (6 bases). CDR3 length: 14 residues. Germline V CDR1 and CDR2: SGDLS, YYNGEE. Trimming took off 2 bases at V and 2 bases at J, with 7 bases between the two ends.

V and J are TRBV7-2 and TRBJ1-2; no firm D call. There are 14 residues in the CDR3. The germline V gene encodes CDR1 SGHTA and CDR2 FQGNSA. V lost 6 bases and J 8 bases, leaving 19 bases between the germline ends. CDR3 nucleotide sequence: TGTGCCAGCAGGGGGTACGGGCGAACTAGGGGCTACACCTTC. This sequence encodes CASRGYGRTRGYTF. Combining the CDR3 with reference TRBV7-2 and TRBJ1-2 gives the whole variable domain GAGVSQSPSNKVTEKGKDVELRCDPISGHTALYWYRQSLGQGLEFLIYFQGNSAPDKSGLPSDRFSAERTGGSVSTLTIQRTQQEDSAVYLCASRGYGRTRGYTFGSGTRLTVV.

The rearrangement uses TRBV5-8 and TRBJ2-2; 13 bases line up with TRBD2. V dropped 0 bases and J dropped 4; count of bases not matched to a gene: 6. From germline, CDR1 is SGHTS and CDR2 YDEGEE. This CDR3 has 18 residues. CDR3 sequence: CASSLAGTSGTITGELFF. The CDR3 bases are TGTGCCAGCAGCTTGGCCGGGACTAGCGGGACTATCACCGGGGAGCTGTTTTTT.

The V gene is TRBV13, the J gene TRBJ1-1, with 8 positions matching TRBD1. CDR3 size: 15 residues. Trimming cost V 6 bases and J 1 base; bases outside gene matches: 7. CDR1 and CDR2 from the germline V gene are PRHDT and FYEKMQ (reference sequence). The CDR3 nucleotides read TGTGCCAGCAGGACAACAGGGGGTACGAACACTGAAGCTTTCTTT. Its translation: CASRTTGGTNTEAFF.